The entry that follows covers one T cell receptor beta chain sequence. The sample comes from a study of blood T cell repertoires in COVID-19. The germline V gene has CDR1 MNHNS and CDR2 SASEGT. V lost 4 bases to trimming and J lost 7 bases; unmatched junction nucleotides: 11. The CDR3 loop spans 16 amino acids. Using immunoSEQ multiplex PCR, the repertoire was profiled, and TCRdb retains in-frame clones only, with some absent. The sample lists approximately 440,000 clones, around 91% occurring once. The rearrangement joins TRBV6-1 to TRBJ1-4; 8 bases are a match to TRBD1. Sequencing was done on a sample of PBMCs or T cells enriched from blood (not recorded which). The clonotype was recovered from a man younger than 35 who had recovered from COVID-19. CDR3 in amino acids: CASSAIPGQAGEKLFF. CDR3 sequence (DNA): TGTGCCAGCAGTGCTATACCGGGACAGGCCGGTGAAAAACTGTTTTTT.